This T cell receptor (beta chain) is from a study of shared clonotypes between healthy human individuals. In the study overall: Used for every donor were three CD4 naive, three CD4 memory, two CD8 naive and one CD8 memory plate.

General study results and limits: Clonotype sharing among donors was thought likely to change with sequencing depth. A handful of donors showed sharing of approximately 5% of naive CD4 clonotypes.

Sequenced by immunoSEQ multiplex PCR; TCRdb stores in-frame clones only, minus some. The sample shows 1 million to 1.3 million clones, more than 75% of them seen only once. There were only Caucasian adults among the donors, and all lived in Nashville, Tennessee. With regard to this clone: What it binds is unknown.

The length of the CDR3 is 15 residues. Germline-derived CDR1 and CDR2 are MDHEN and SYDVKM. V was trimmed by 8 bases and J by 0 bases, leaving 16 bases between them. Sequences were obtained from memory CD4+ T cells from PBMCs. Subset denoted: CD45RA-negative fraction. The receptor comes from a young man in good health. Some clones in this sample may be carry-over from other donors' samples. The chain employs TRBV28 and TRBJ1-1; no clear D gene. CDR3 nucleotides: TGTGCCAGCGGCCAGGAGGGCATCTTGAACACTGAAGCTTTCTTT. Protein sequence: CASGQEGILNTEAFF.